A single sample gave rise to the 18 T cell receptor beta chains below, sequenced in a study of control samples from healthy donors and cancer patients. Clones were sequenced by immunoSEQ multiplex PCR, and TCRdb holds only the in-frame ones, with some missing. Of 55,000 to 75,000 clones listed, around 87% were seen once; the top ten hold 2% to 2.5%. The sequenced sample consisted of PBMCs. The receptor set was obtained from a woman in her forties or fifties with head and neck cancer.

The CDR3 spells CASSSGELSYGYTF. DNA of the CDR3: TGTGCCAGCTCATCAGGGGAATTAAGCTATGGCTACACCTTC. This rearrangement joins TRBV18 to TRBJ1-2, with a tentative D call TRBD1 (6 bases). The CDR3 sequence is 14 residues long. The germline gives CDR1 KGHSH, CDR2 LQKENI. V lost 5 bases to trimming and J lost 4 bases, with 14 bases between them.

The chain has TRBV30 and TRBJ1-4; 10 bases match TRBD1. Germline-derived CDR1 and CDR2 are GTSNPN and SVGIG (reference sequence). This CDR3 has 19 residues. The trim removed 5 bases at V and 0 bases at J, leaving 15 bases unmatched. The CDR3, as DNA: TGTGCCTGGGGACAGGGGGTACCCTCAGGGGTAGCAACTAATGAAAAACTGTTTTTT. Amino acids: CAWGQGVPSGVATNEKLFF.

V gene TRBV3-1 (or the pseudogene TRBV3-2) combines with J gene TRBJ1-1; 9 bases are shared with TRBD1. In germline, CDR1 is LGHDT, CDR2 YNNKEL (reference sequence). The CDR3 runs 14 residues. V lost 5 bases, J lost 5 bases, and 6 bases stayed unmatched. The CDR3 sequence is CASSFRDRVTEAFF. CDR3 coding DNA: TGTGCCAGCAGCTTCCGGGACAGGGTTACTGAAGCTTTCTTT.

The chain is built from TRBV19 and TRBJ2-2; D gene unclear. The germline gives CDR1 LNHDA, CDR2 SQIVND (reference sequence). The CDR3 is 16 residues long. V was pared by 5 bases and J by 0 bases, with 13 bases between. Here the CDR3 reads CASSPQTPANTGELFF. In DNA, the CDR3 is TGTGCCAGTAGTCCACAGACGCCAGCGAACACCGGGGAGCTGTTTTTT.

The CDR3 DNA reads as TGTGCCAGCAGCTTCCAATCTCTGCGGGGGACCGGGGAGCTGTTTTTT. It yields the protein CASSFQSLRGTGELFF. The V gene is TRBV7-9, the J gene TRBJ2-2, with 7 bases that match TRBD2. V lost 3 bases and J lost 5; bases outside the gene matches: 9. From germline, CDR1 is SEHNR and CDR2 FQNEAQ (reference sequence). This CDR3 has 16 amino acids.

The V and J genes are TRBV19 and TRBJ2-7; TRBD1 matches at 11 bases. Germline V gene sequence: CDR1 LNHDA, CDR2 SQIVND (reference sequence). Unmatched junction bases numbered 9, after V lost 7 bases and J lost 1 base. The CDR3 has 16 residues. The CDR3 is CASTRTGGASSYEQYF. DNA of the CDR3: TGTGCCAGTACCCGGACAGGGGGCGCTTCTTCCTACGAGCAGTACTTC.

In regard to this clone: In the same sample, other DNA sequences code for this CDR3. The V call is TRBV6-2 or TRBV6-3, the J call TRBJ1-5; TRBD1 aligns across 12 bases. The CDR3 has 21 amino acids. CDR1 is MNHEY, CDR2 SVGEGT, per germline. Germline trimming cut 2 bases from V and 2 bases from J; bases unmatched to any gene: 16. The DNA of the CDR3 is TGTGCCAGCAGTTACACCCGGGACAGGGGGCGAGTGGGGGGGGGCAATCAGCCCCAGCATTTT. Residues: CASSYTRDRGRVGGGNQPQHF.

The count of this clone is one. This chain uses TRBV27 with TRBJ2-5, with 7 positions matching TRBD1. V lost 5 bases to trimming and J lost 5 bases; unmatched junction nucleotides: 5. Germline CDR1 is MNHEY and CDR2 is SMNVEV (reference sequence). The CDR3 loop spans 13 amino acids. The CDR3 DNA is TGTGCCAGCAGTCACAGGGGTCGGGAGACCCAGTACTTC. Its translation is CASSHRGRETQYF.

The chain combines TRBV5-1 with TRBJ2-5; possibly TRBD1 for D (5 bases). Per the germline V gene, CDR1 is SGHRS and CDR2 is YFSETQ. V gave up 0 bases and J gave up 3 bases, with 18 bases separating them. This CDR3 is built from 17 residues. The CDR3 sequence is CASSLVSPGILEETQYF. CDR3 nucleotide sequence: TGCGCCAGCAGCTTGGTGTCACCAGGGATATTAGAAGAGACCCAGTACTTC.

The V call is TRBV5-1, the J call TRBJ2-7; TRBD2 might be the D (7 bases). CDR3 length: 15 amino acids. Germline V gives CDR1 SGHRS, CDR2 YFSETQ. V dropped 4 bases and J dropped 3 bases, with 17 bases sitting between them. The CDR3 bases are TGCGCCAGCAGCCTGGAGGGGGGGGCGAACTACGAGCAGTACTTC. The encoded protein is CASSLEGGANYEQYF.

This clone was observed a few times. This sequence joins TRBV27 and TRBJ2-3, with D perhaps TRBD1 or TRBD2 (6 bases each). Trimming stripped 9 bases from V and 4 bases from J, with 20 bases between. The CDR3 runs 15 residues. Germline loops: CDR1 MNHEY, CDR2 SMNVEV (reference sequence). The CDR3 DNA reads TGTGCCAGTAGGACCGGGCCCCGGGGGCCAGATACGCAGTATTTT. It encodes CASRTGPRGPDTQYF.

This clone turned up a few times. The chain recombines TRBV4-1 with TRBJ1-1; the match to TRBD1 covers 10 bases. CDR1 and CDR2 (germline): MGHRA, YSYEKL. This CDR3 spans 17 amino acids. V lost 4 bases to trimming and J lost 4 bases; unmatched junction nucleotides: 12. The CDR3 DNA reads TGCGCCAGCAGCCTGGACCGACAGGGGGCGCAGAGCACTGAAGCTTTCTTT. Its translation: CASSLDRQGAQSTEAFF.

J is TRBJ2-5 and V is TRBV5-4; D is unclear. V lost 0 bases and J lost 1, with 7 bases in between. Germline V gene lookup returns CDR1 SGHNT and CDR2 YYREEE (reference sequence). The CDR3 covers 14 residues. The CDR3: CASSLVSVQETQYF. For the CDR3, the DNA is TGTGCCAGCAGCTTGGTGTCAGTCCAAGAGACCCAGTACTTC.

This chain joins TRBV5-1 and TRBJ2-5, with D possibly matching TRBD1 (6 bases). Germline CDR1 SGHRS, CDR2 YFSETQ. CDR3 length: 14 amino acids. Trimming stripped 0 bases from V and 1 base from J, with 7 bases between. The CDR3 DNA reads TGCGCCAGCAGCTTGGTGGACAGCCAAGAGACCCAGTACTTC. It is translated as CASSLVDSQETQYF.

This clone was recorded once. This chain links TRBV27 with TRBJ2-7; the D call may be TRBD1 or TRBD2 (6 bases each). There are 15 residues in the CDR3. Germline assignment: CDR1 MNHEY and CDR2 SMNVEV (reference sequence). Trimming shortened V by 0 bases and J by 0 bases, and 9 bases separated the two germline ends. This CDR3 reads CASSLSEGGSYEQYF. The CDR3 nucleotides read TGTGCCAGCAGTTTATCAGAGGGGGGCTCCTACGAGCAGTACTTC.

This chain joins TRBV18 and TRBJ1-1; the D is unclear. The germline V gene has CDR1 KGHSH and CDR2 LQKENI. The CDR3 contains 15 residues. The V end lost 3 bases, the J end lost 1 base, and 12 bases lay between the germline ends. The CDR3 bases are TGTGCCAGCTCACCTATGGACGGACCGAACACTGAAGCTTTCTTT. Protein sequence: CASSPMDGPNTEAFF. The full variable domain, with the rest looked up from reference TRBV18 and TRBJ1-1, is NAGVMQNPRHLVRRRGQEARLRCSPMKGHSHVYWYRQLPEEGLKFMVYLQKENIIDESGMPKERFSAEFPKEGPSILRIQQVVRGDSAAYFCASSPMDGPNTEAFFGQGTRLTVV.

The V call is TRBV27, the J call TRBJ2-7; 10 positions match TRBD1. From germline, CDR1 is MNHEY and CDR2 SMNVEV (reference sequence). Unmatched junction bases numbered 7, after V lost 5 bases and J lost 3 bases. This CDR3 region has 15 residues. The CDR3 sequence: CASSRDRGRGYEQYF. The CDR3 DNA is TGTGCCAGCAGTCGCGACAGGGGGCGAGGCTACGAGCAGTACTTC.

The rearrangement links TRBV11-2 to TRBJ1-1; weak D call: TRBD1 (6 bases). V was shortened by 1 base and J by 6 bases, with 12 bases between the two germline ends. The CDR3 has 14 residues. Looked up from germline, CDR1 is SGHAT and CDR2 is FQNNGV. CDR3 sequence (DNA): TGTGCCAGCAGCTTAGTCCAGGGGCAGTCTGAAGCTTTCTTT. Translating gives CASSLVQGQSEAFF.